Following are 13 T cell receptor beta chains from one sample sequenced in a study of T-cell memory formation after mild COVID-19. TCRdb passed the 5' RACE reads through MiXCR, listing each CDR3 protein once. The data contain fewer than 650,000 distinct CDR3 sequences, roughly 17% of them singletons. Sequenced sample: PBMCs or a T cell subset sorted from them (not recorded which). The origin of the receptors is an adult woman who had mild COVID-19 (a few samples of this study predate the infection). Cell type and time point are not known.

The V gene is TRBV2, the J gene TRBJ1-2; D gene ambiguous. The CDR3 is 12 amino acids. CDR1 is SNHLY, CDR2 FYNNEI, per germline. Trimming shortened V by 8 bases and J by 2 bases, and 9 bases separated the two germline ends. CDR3: CASGRQNYGYTF. CDR3 DNA sequence: TGTGCCAGCGGGAGGCAGAACTATGGCTACACCTTC.

This clonotype was seen a handful of times. This sequence joins TRBV30 and TRBJ2-2; D is uncertain. The ends were cut back, 4 bases at V and 7 bases at J, with 7 bases in the middle. The CDR3 loop spans 11 amino acids. CDR1 GTSNPN and CDR2 SVGIG come from the germline V gene (reference sequence). This CDR3 reads CAWTAFGELFF. The CDR3, as DNA: TGTGCCTGGACAGCGTTCGGGGAGCTGTTTTTT.

J is TRBJ1-1 and V is TRBV29-1, with a possible D match to TRBD1 (5 bases). The CDR3 sequence is 13 residues long. V was trimmed by 2 bases and J by 3 bases, leaving 10 bases between them. The germline V gene has CDR1 SQVTM and CDR2 ANQGSEA. The CDR3: CSVEQGTYTEAFF. CDR3 bases: TGCAGCGTTGAACAGGGTACCTACACTGAAGCTTTCTTT.

The genes are TRBV2 and TRBJ2-7, with 7 bases that match TRBD1. Trimming at V came to 5 bases and at J to 3 bases, leaving 7 bases not matched to a gene. Germline V gene lookup returns CDR1 SNHLY and CDR2 FYNNEI. The CDR3 has 14 amino acids. The CDR3 loop is CASSSGTEDYEQYF. The CDR3 DNA reads TGTGCCAGCAGTTCCGGGACAGAAGACTACGAGCAGTACTTC.

This clonotype was counted only a few times. V is TRBV7-8 and J is TRBJ1-3; D is ambiguous. The length of the CDR3 is 16 residues. V shed 4 bases and J shed 0 bases, with 13 bases lying between them. Germline CDR1 SGHVS, CDR2 FQNEAQ. The CDR3 bases are TGTGCCAGCAGCTCTACCTACAGAGACTCTGGAAACACCATATATTTT. This codes for CASSSTYRDSGNTIYF.

In this sample, this clonotype turned up a few times. This chain joins TRBV20-1 and TRBJ1-1; 7 nucleotides match TRBD1. Trimming took 7 bases from V and 0 from J; bases not matched to a gene: 5. Germline V gene lookup returns CDR1 DFQATT and CDR2 SNEGSKA (reference sequence). This CDR3 spans 13 amino acids. CDR3 nucleotide sequence: TGCAGTGTAGGGGGCCGGCTGAACACTGAAGCTTTCTTT. It specifies CSVGGRLNTEAFF.

In this sample, this clonotype turned up a few times. The chain has TRBV7-9 and TRBJ1-2; 10 bases fit TRBD1. Germline values: CDR1 SEHNR, CDR2 FQNEAQ (reference sequence). With V trimmed by 5 bases and J by 4 bases, 10 bases remained unmatched. The CDR3 totals 16 residues. The CDR3 sequence: CASSQAGQGFSYGYTF. CDR3 DNA: TGTGCCAGCAGCCAGGCGGGACAGGGGTTTTCCTATGGCTACACCTTC.

V is TRBV7-4 and J is TRBJ1-5; the match to TRBD1 covers 9 bases. The CDR3 length is 19 residues. V lost 5 bases, J lost 2 bases, and 16 bases stayed unmatched. Per germline, CDR1 SGHVT and CDR2 SQSDAQ. CDR3 in DNA: TGTGCCAGCAGCGATACCGGGACAGGGACTCCCGTTTGCAATCAGCCCCAGCATTTT. Protein sequence: CASSDTGTGTPVCNQPQHF.

This clonotype was seen only a few times. The chain recombines TRBV5-4 with TRBJ2-5; D possibly matches TRBD1 or TRBD2 (5 bases each). Trimming cost V 4 bases and J 4 bases, with 17 bases left between them. The CDR3 consists of 15 residues. The germline CDR1 and CDR2 sequences are SGHNT and YYREEE (reference sequence). In DNA, the CDR3 is TGTGCCAGCAGCACGCCCGGGACGGTCCGAGAGACCCAGTACTTC. Its translation: CASSTPGTVRETQYF.

The chain is built from TRBV21-1 and TRBJ1-1; the table's D call, TRBD1, was not checked against the DNA. TRBV21-1 is deemed a pseudogene. CDR3 length equals 17 residues. The chain's CDR3 is CASSQEGGQASNTEAFF. Written as DNA, the CDR3 is TGTGCCAGCAGTCAGGAGGGAGGACAGGCCTCGAACACTGAAGCTTTCTTT.

V is TRBV5-6 and J is TRBJ2-2; 11 positions agree with TRBD2. Germline V gene sequence: CDR1 SGHDT, CDR2 YYEEEE. Germline trimming cut 2 bases from V and 9 bases from J; bases unmatched to any gene: 12. CDR3 size: 17 residues. The CDR3 nucleotides read TGTGCCAGCAGCTTCAGACTAGCGGGACACCAAAGCCGGGAGCTGTTTTTT. It is translated as CASSFRLAGHQSRELFF.

This clonotype was found a few times. The CDR3 DNA follows: TGTGCCAGCAGCTTAGCGGGGGCCGACAATGAGCAGTTCTTC. Its protein product is CASSLAGADNEQFF. The rearrangement uses TRBV7-8 and TRBJ2-1; a weak D match, TRBD1 (6 bases). Looked up from germline, CDR1 is SGHVS and CDR2 is FQNEAQ. The CDR3 extends over 14 amino acids. Trimming cost V 0 bases and J 5 bases, with 8 bases left between them.

The chain has TRBV27 and TRBJ2-2; TRBD2 aligns across 8 bases. The CDR3 sequence is 16 residues long. The V gene's germline CDR1 is MNHEY and CDR2 SMNVEV (reference sequence). After removal of 3 bases from V and 7 bases from J, the junction contained 10 bases not matched to a gene. DNA of the CDR3: TGTGCCAGCAGTTTTCTGTCGGGACTAGTAAGCGGGGAGCTGTTTTTT. It codes for CASSFLSGLVSGELFF.